This T cell receptor beta chain was profiled in a study of technical replicates of blood from a handful of donors. The table came from immunoSEQ multiplex PCR; TCRdb's copy has only in-frame clones and leaves some out. The sample contains more than 65,000 clones, more than 90% of which appear only once. V gave up 3 bases and J gave up 4 bases, with 10 bases separating them. CDR3 length equals 13 residues. CDR1 is SGHRS and CDR2 is YFSETQ in the germline V gene. V and J are TRBV5-1 and TRBJ1-1; D might be TRBD1 (5 bases). This TCR came from a human donor in good health. Sequencing used T cells isolated from PBMCs. CDR3 in amino acids: CASSWQGSTEAFF. The CDR3, as DNA: TGCGCCAGCAGCTGGCAGGGTAGCACTGAAGCTTTCTTT.